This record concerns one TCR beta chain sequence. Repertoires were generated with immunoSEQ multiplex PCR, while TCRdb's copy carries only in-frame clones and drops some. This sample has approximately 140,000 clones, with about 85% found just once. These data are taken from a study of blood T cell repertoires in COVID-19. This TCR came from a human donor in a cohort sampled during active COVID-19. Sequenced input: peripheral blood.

The CDR3 bases are TGCGCCAGCAGCTTGGCCGCCGTCAGCTACGAGCAGTACTTC. This translates into CASSLAAVSYEQYF. The rearrangement links TRBV5-1 to TRBJ2-7, with no clear D. The V end was cut by 0 bases, the J end by 3 bases, with 10 bases between. The CDR3 is 14 residues long. Germline CDR1 SGHRS, CDR2 YFSETQ.